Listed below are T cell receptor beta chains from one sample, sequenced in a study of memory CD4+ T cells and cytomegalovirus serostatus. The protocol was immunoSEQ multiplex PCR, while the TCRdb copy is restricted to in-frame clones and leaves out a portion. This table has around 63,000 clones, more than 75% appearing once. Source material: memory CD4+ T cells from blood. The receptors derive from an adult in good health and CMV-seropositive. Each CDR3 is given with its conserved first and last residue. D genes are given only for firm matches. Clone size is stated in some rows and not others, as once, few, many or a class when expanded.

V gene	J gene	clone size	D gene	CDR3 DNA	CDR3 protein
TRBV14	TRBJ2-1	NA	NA	TGTGCCAGCAGCCCCCGACTCGGGGCTCAGCAGTTCTTC	CASSPRLGAQQFF
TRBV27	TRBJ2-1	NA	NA	TGTGCCAGCAGCTTTTTGTACAGGGTCGATGAGCAGTTCTTC	CASSFLYRVDEQFF
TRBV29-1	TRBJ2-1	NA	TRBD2	TGCAGCGTTGACAGCTCGGGACTAGGGGAGAGCTCCTACAATGAGCAGTTCTTC	CSVDSSGLGESSYNEQFF
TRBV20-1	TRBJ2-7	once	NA	TGCAGTGCTAGGCTAAGCTACGAGCAGTACTTC	CSARLSYEQYF
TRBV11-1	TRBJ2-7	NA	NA	TGTGCCAGCAGCTTACGCCGCAACCCCCTCGAGCAGTACTTC	CASSLRRNPLEQYF
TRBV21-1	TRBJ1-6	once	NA	TGTGCCAGCACCACTTGGGGTTCCAGCTCCTATAATTCACCCCTCCACTTT	CASTTWGSSSYNSPLHF
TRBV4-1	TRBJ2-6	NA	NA	TGCGCCAGCAGCCTTCGACAGGACGCCAACGTCCTGACTTTC	CASSLRQDANVLTF
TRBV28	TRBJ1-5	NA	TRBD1	TGTGCCAGCGGGACAGGAGGGGATAGCAATCAGCCCCAGCATTTT	CASGTGGDSNQPQHF
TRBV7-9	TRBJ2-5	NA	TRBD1	TGTGCCAGCAGCTTACATGACAGGGGCCAAGAGACCCAGTACTTC	CASSLHDRGQETQYF
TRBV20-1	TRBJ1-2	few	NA	TGCAGTGCCGGGGACCAAGTGAACCGCTTC	CSAGDQVNRF
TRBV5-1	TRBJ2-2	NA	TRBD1	TGCGCCAGCAGCTTGGAAGGCGGACAGGGGGGCACCGGGGAGCTGTTTTTT	CASSLEGGQGGTGELFF
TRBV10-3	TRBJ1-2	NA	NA	TGTGCCATCAGTGACCCGAAGGGGAACTATGGCTACACCTTC	CAISDPKGNYGYTF
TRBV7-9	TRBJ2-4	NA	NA	TGTGCCAGCAGCTTAGGAAGGGAAGGCCGGATAACCAAAAACATTCAGTACTTC	CASSLGREGRITKNIQYF
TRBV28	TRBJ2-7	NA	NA	TGTGCCAGCCGACAGTCAAACTACGAGCAGTACTTC	CASRQSNYEQYF
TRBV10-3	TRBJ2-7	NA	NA	TGTGCCATCAGTGACCCTCAGAATGGAAAGGCGGGAACCTACGAGCAGTACTTC	CAISDPQNGKAGTYEQYF
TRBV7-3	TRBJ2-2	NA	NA	TGTGCCAGCAGCCCGGGAGCGATCGGGGAGCTGTTTTTT	CASSPGAIGELFF
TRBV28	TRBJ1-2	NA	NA	TGTGCCAGCACAGGGACTAACTATGGCTACACCTTC	CASTGTNYGYTF
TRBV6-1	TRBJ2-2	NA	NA	TGTGCCACCAAAGGACAGCTTAACACCGGGGAGCTGTTTTTT	CATKGQLNTGELFF
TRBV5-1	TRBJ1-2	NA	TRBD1	TGCGCCAGCAGCCCTGGGACAGCCGACTATGGCTACACCTTC	CASSPGTADYGYTF
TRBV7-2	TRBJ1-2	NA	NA	TGTGCCAGCAGCTCACCACCAGTCAACTATGGCTACACCTTC	CASSSPPVNYGYTF
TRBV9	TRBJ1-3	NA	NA	TGTGCCAGCAGCGTAGGTATACTGGGAGGTGGAAACACCATATATTTT	CASSVGILGGGNTIYF
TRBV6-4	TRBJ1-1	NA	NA	TGTGCCAGCAGTGAGGGGATGAACACTGAAGCTTTCTTT	CASSEGMNTEAFF
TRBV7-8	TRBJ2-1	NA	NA	TGTGCCAGCAGCCCTTACAATGAGCAGTTCTTC	CASSPYNEQFF
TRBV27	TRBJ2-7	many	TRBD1	TGTGCCAGCAGTCTCACCGGGACAGAGACATCGAGCTACGAGCAGTACTTC	CASSLTGTETSSYEQYF
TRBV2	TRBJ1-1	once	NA	TGTGCCAGCAGTGAAGACCTAATGGTTTCGGAGAACACTGAAGCTTTCTTT	CASSEDLMVSENTEAFF
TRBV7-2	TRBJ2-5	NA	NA	TGTGCCAGCAGCCCGGGACAAAAAACCCAGTACTTC	CASSPGQKTQYF
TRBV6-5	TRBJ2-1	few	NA	TGTGCCAGCAGTAGGACCATCCTAGGGTACAATGAGCAGTTCTTC	CASSRTILGYNEQFF
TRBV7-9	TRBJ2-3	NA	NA	TGTGCCAGCACCCTGGGCGGCCCGAGCACAGATACGCAGTATTTT	CASTLGGPSTDTQYF
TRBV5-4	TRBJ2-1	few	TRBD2	TGTGCCAGCAGCTGGGGGGGGTTAGGGGAGCAGTTCTTC	CASSWGGLGEQFF
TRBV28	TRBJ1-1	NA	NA	TGTGCCAGCAGTTCGGTGGGTTTGAACACTGAAGCTTTCTTT	CASSSVGLNTEAFF
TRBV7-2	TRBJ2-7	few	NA	TGTGCCAGCAGCTTAGAAGTCAGAGCCTACGAGCAGTACTTC	CASSLEVRAYEQYF